The clone carrying this TCR beta chain was found many times. The antigen remains unidentified. Template switching added a universal primer site, and cDNA bore unique molecular identifiers. TCRdb called the 5' RACE reads again in MiXCR, with one record for every CDR3 protein. The sample includes about 340,000 distinct CDR3 sequences, approximately 8.7% seen only once; the top ten take over 7%. This record belongs to a study of identical twins. V was clipped by 0 bases and J by 1 base, with 9 bases between them. The germline gives CDR1 LGHDT, CDR2 YNNKEL (reference sequence). This CDR3 region has 15 residues. Study-level results: For cord blood, abundant beta clonotypes had fewer insertions, unlike memory repertoires, which showed none. The authors noted that invariant MAIT and iNKT cells could partly confound zero-insertion analyses.

Specimen: naive T cells sorted from blood. This chain connects TRBV3-1 to TRBJ1-1, with D unresolved. This sequence originates from a woman in her forties or fifties in good health. The CDR3 region is CASSQERVTNTEAFF. The CDR3 region has the DNA TGTGCCAGCAGCCAAGAAAGGGTAACGAACACTGAAGCTTTCTTT.